The 7 T cell receptor beta chains in this list originate from one sample, sequenced in a study of cytomegalovirus exposure and HLA in healthy donors. PCR used 60 Vbeta primers and 13 Jbeta primers. Clones were read by immunoSEQ multiplex PCR, and TCRdb kept only the in-frame ones, dropping some. The data show some 120,000 clones, 70% to 80% seen once. The specimen sequenced was PBMCs. The source of these receptors is a man aged 40-49 years in good health and CMV-seropositive.

The CDR3 nucleotides read TGTGCCAGCAGCTTACAGGGGGGATATAGCAATCAGCCCCAGCATTTT. It codes for CASSLQGGYSNQPQHF. This chain links TRBV5-5 with TRBJ1-5, with 8 bases fitting TRBD1. The CDR3 has 16 residues. Germline V gene data show CDR1 as SGHKS and CDR2 as YYEKEE (reference sequence). V lost 2 bases, J lost 0 bases, and 4 bases stayed unmatched.

This chain links TRBV6-5 with TRBJ1-4; D not certain. Germline V CDR1 and CDR2: MNHEY, SVGAGI. With 5 bases removed from V and 4 bases from J, the gap between germline ends came to 14 bases. The CDR3 is 15 residues long. The CDR3 spells CASSTLVSHNEKLFF. The CDR3 DNA follows: TGTGCCAGCAGTACCCTAGTCAGTCATAATGAAAAACTGTTTTTT.

The chain links TRBV15 to TRBJ2-7, with a weak D call TRBD2 (5 bases). This CDR3 has 16 residues. Germline loops: CDR1 LNHNV, CDR2 YYDKDF (reference sequence). Trimming removed 0 bases from V and 5 bases from J, with 17 bases in between. The CDR3 bases are TGTGCCACCAGCAGAGAAAGCGTCGGGATCCGGGACGAGCAGTACTTC. It codes for CATSRESVGIRDEQYF.

This sequence joins TRBV11-2 and TRBJ2-7; 9 bases line up with TRBD2. This CDR3 is built from 15 residues. Germline loops: CDR1 SGHAT, CDR2 FQNNGV. V shed 2 bases and J 0 bases; nucleotides not matched to a gene: 2. This chain's CDR3 is CASSLTSGFSYEQYF. The CDR3 nucleotides read TGTGCCAGCAGCTTAACTAGCGGGTTCTCCTACGAGCAGTACTTC. The entire variable domain, with the rest obtained from reference TRBV11-2 and TRBJ2-7, is as follows: EAGVAQSPRYKIIEKRQSVAFWCNPISGHATLYWYQQILGQGPKLLIQFQNNGVVDDSQLPKDRFSAERLKGVDSTLKIQPAKLEDSAVYLCASSLTSGFSYEQYFGPGTRLTVT.

This clone was picked up a small number of times. The chain recombines TRBV20-1 with TRBJ1-2, with 7 nucleotides matching TRBD1. The CDR3 is 11 amino acids. The germline V gene encodes CDR1 DFQATT and CDR2 SNEGSKA (reference sequence). This chain's CDR3 is CGYRGRYGYTF. CDR3 sequence (DNA): TGCGGGTACAGGGGCCGCTATGGCTACACCTTC.

The genes are TRBV7-9 and TRBJ1-2; TRBD1 matches at 9 bases. The CDR3 runs 16 residues. Losses at the gene ends were 5 bases for V and 4 bases for J; bases not matched to a gene: 11. CDR1 SEHNR and CDR2 FQNEAQ come from the germline V gene (reference sequence). DNA of the CDR3: TGTGCCAGCAGCAATTCCCCCGGGACAGGGACCTATGGCTACACCTTC. The encoded protein is CASSNSPGTGTYGYTF.

The V gene is TRBV5-1, the J gene TRBJ1-1; no clear D gene. The V end was cut by 0 bases, the J end by 5 bases, with 11 bases between. The germline CDR1 and CDR2 sequences are SGHRS and YFSETQ. The CDR3 consists of 14 residues. The CDR3 spells CASSLAGLSTEAFF. The CDR3 DNA follows: TGCGCCAGCAGCTTGGCCGGTTTATCGACTGAAGCTTTCTTT.